This T cell receptor (beta chain) appears in the sequencing data of a study of shared clonotypes between healthy human individuals. Study-level information: Samples came from a couple of female and three male donors aged 18 to 49.

Recent acute infections and vaccinations were absent in the healthy HIV-negative adult donors. The donors were all Caucasian adults (living in Nashville, Tennessee). The CDR3 totals 15 residues. The V end was cut by 0 bases, the J end by 6 bases, with 15 bases between. In germline, CDR1 is SGHRS, CDR2 YFSETQ. Assay used: immunoSEQ multiplex PCR; TCRdb lists only in-frame clones, some missing. Of about half a million clones listed, about 80% are singletons. Sample: PBMCs. The receptor was derived from a woman aged 35 to 49 in good health. Some clones in this sample may be carry-over from other donors' samples. The rearrangement links TRBV5-1 to TRBJ1-1, with D unresolved. The CDR3 region has the DNA TGCGCCAGCAGCTTGGAAGGGAACAGTATTGCTGAAGCTTTCTTT. This sequence encodes CASSLEGNSIAEAFF. Full variable domain (rest looked up from reference TRBV5-1 and TRBJ1-1): KAGVTQTPRYLIKTRGQQVTLSCSPISGHRSVSWYQQTPGQGLQFLFEYFSETQRNKGNFPGRFSGRQFSNSRSEMNVSTLELGDSALYLCASSLEGNSIAEAFFGQGTRLTVV.